This TCR beta chain emerged from a study of PD-L1 blockade in urothelial cancer. Study as a whole: Blood was subjected to analysis at 3 weeks (second dose) and 6 weeks following treatment start. Across blood samples, T cells had a median count of 141,255.

As to time point: pretreatment peripheral blood. A note on this clone: Its antigen is as yet unknown.

The study, taken as a whole, reports: Improved survival was predicted by pretreatment blood TCR clonality below the median.

Sequencing was performed with immunoSEQ multiplex PCR; in TCRdb, only in-frame clones are kept and a portion is missing. The data hold around 70,000 clones, with around 83% observed a single time. V lost 6 bases and J lost 2; bases outside the gene matches: 7. The length of the CDR3 is 15 residues. Germline V gene sequence: CDR1 MDHEN, CDR2 SYDVKM. The input for sequencing was PBMCs, taken around atezolizumab (anti-PD-L1) treatment. The receptor comes from a woman aged 70-85 years with urothelial cancer. The chain joins TRBV28 to TRBJ2-3; 8 bases agree with TRBD2. CDR3: CASSPSGRVTDTQYF. CDR3 nucleotides: TGTGCCAGCAGCCCAAGCGGGAGAGTCACAGATACGCAGTATTTT.